This T cell receptor beta chain was retrieved from a study of blood T cell repertoires in COVID-19. Looked up from germline, CDR1 is LNHDA and CDR2 is SQIVND (reference sequence). The CDR3 totals 15 residues. Trimming removed 7 bases from V and 4 bases from J; junction bases left unmatched: 11. As processed by the authors: The authors estimated nucleated cell counts from reference gene primer amplification. Libraries were prepared by immunoSEQ multiplex PCR; TCRdb keeps only in-frame clonotypes and omits some of them. The D gene and trimming were derived from the DNA, and the V and J assignments and clone size from that table. The sample yields approximately 150,000 clones, about four fifths seen once.

This clonotype was sampled from a man aged 55 to 70 with active or convalescent COVID-19. V is TRBV19 and J is TRBJ2-7; 9 bases match TRBD1. Material for sequencing was peripheral blood. DNA of the CDR3: TGTGCCAGTACCTTGCCAGGGACAGGGCCATACGAGCAGTACTTC. It translates to CASTLPGTGPYEQYF.